These 5 T cell receptor beta chains came from one sample sequenced in a study of cytotoxic CD8 clonotypes in ibrutinib-treated CLL. The assay was immunoSEQ multiplex PCR, and TCRdb's table has in-frame clones only and misses some. Among about 63,000 clones listed, more than 70% were seen once. The input for sequencing was PBMCs, taken after 12 months of ibrutinib treatment. The source is a human donor with chronic lymphocytic leukemia.

V is TRBV10-3 and J is TRBJ2-2; maybe TRBD2 (6 bases). The V end lost 4 bases, the J end lost 4 bases, and 13 bases lay between the germline ends. The CDR3 has 15 residues. Germline V gene sequence: CDR1 ENHRY, CDR2 SYGVKD. CDR3 in amino acids: CAISVGGGGTGELFF. The CDR3 DNA sequence: TGTGCCATCAGTGTGGGAGGTGGGGGCACCGGGGAGCTGTTTTTT.

The J gene is TRBJ2-2, the V gene TRBV6-1, with 10 nucleotides matching TRBD2. V shed 0 bases, J shed 6 bases, and the junction held 13 bases outside the gene matches. The CDR3 has 19 amino acids. Germline V gene lookup returns CDR1 MNHNS and CDR2 SASEGT. The CDR3 bases are TGTGCCAGCAGTGAAGCTGGTAGCGGGGGGTCGAGTGTCCCCGGGGAGCTGTTTTTT. Translating gives CASSEAGSGGSSVPGELFF.

This clone was picked up a small number of times. The chain links TRBV6-1 to TRBJ2-2; D not certain. The CDR3 contains 15 residues. Germline-derived CDR1 and CDR2 are MNHNS and SASEGT. V was shortened by 4 bases and J by 3 bases, with 12 bases between the two germline ends. The CDR3 loop reads CASSGILYYTGELFF. In DNA, the CDR3 is TGTGCCAGCAGTGGCATACTTTATTACACCGGGGAGCTGTTTTTT.

The V call is TRBV4-2, the J call TRBJ2-7, with TRBD2 matching over 10 bases. The V gene end was trimmed by 4 bases and the J gene end by 0 bases; junction bases not matched to a gene: 21. The CDR3 has 21 residues. Germline loops: CDR1 LGHNA, CDR2 YNFKEQ. The CDR3 loop is CASSPGGGRTSGSSSSYEQYF. The CDR3 coding sequence is TGTGCCAGCAGCCCTGGGGGGGGTAGGACTAGCGGTTCAAGCAGCTCCTACGAGCAGTACTTC.

This chain uses TRBV9 with TRBJ2-1; D uncertain. This CDR3 spans 13 amino acids. Germline CDR1 is SGDLS and CDR2 is YYNGEE. The V end lost 0 bases, the J end lost 9 bases, and 10 bases lay between the germline ends. The CDR3 protein is CASSVVTRGEQFF. CDR3 nucleotides: TGTGCCAGCAGCGTAGTAACCCGTGGTGAGCAGTTCTTC.